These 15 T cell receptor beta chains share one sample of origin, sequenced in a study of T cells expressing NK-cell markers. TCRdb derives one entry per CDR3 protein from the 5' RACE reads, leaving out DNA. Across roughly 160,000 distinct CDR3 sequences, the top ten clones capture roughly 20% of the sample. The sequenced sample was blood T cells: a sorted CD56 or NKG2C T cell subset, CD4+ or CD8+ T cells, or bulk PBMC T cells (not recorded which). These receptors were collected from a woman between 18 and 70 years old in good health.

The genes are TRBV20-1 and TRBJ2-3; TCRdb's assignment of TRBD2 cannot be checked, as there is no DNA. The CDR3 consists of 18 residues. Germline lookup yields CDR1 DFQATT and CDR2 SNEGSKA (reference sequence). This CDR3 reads CSAIGLAGVRDRTDTQYF.

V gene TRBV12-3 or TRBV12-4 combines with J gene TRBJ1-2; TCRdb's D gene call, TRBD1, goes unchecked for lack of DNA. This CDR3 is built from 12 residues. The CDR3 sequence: CASSDRGYGYTF.

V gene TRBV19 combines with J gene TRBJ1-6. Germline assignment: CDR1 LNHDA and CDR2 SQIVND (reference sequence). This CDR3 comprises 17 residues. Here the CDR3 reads CASSIGRGLAGDSPLHF.

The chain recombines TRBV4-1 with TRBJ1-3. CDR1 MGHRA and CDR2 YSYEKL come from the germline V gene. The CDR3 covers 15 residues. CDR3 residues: CASSHGPGSGNTIYF.

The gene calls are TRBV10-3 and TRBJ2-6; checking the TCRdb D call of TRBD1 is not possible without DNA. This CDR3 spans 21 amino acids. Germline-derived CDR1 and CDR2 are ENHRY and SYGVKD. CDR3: CAIGQNTGAPTRTSGANVLTF.

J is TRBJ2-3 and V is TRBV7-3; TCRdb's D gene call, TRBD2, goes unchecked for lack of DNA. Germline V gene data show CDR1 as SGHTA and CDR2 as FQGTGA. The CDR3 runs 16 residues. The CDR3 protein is CASSHGLAGRLDTQYF.

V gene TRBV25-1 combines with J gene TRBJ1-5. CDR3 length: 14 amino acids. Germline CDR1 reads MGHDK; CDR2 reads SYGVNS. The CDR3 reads CASTTRPSNQPQHF.

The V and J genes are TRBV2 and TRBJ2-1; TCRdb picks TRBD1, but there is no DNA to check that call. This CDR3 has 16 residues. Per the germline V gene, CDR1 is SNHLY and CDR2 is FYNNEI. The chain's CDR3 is CASSGLGGFPWNEQFF. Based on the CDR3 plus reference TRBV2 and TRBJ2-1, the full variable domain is EPEVTQTPSHQVTQMGQEVILRCVPISNHLYFYWYRQILGQKVEFLVSFYNNEISEKSEIFDDQFSVERPDGSNFTLKIRSTKLEDSAMYFCASSGLGGFPWNEQFFGPGTRLTVL.

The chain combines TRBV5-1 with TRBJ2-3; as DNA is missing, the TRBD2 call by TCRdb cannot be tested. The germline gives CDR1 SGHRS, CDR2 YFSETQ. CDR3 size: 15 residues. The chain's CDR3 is CASSLSLAYTDTQYF.

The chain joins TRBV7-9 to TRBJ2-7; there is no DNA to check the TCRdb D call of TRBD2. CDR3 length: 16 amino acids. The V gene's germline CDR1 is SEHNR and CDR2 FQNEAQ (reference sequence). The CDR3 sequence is CASSPPAGGRSYEQYF.

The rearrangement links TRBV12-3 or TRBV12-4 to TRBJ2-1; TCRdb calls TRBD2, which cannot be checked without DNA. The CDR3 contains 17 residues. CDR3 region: CASSLEGLAGGRNEQFF.

The CDR3 sequence is CASSVGVVNSPLHF. The chain uses TRBV9 and TRBJ1-6. The CDR3 length is 14 residues. Germline V lookup: CDR1 SGDLS, CDR2 YYNGEE.

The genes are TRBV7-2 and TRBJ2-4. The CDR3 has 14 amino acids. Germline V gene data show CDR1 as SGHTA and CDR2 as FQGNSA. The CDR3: CASSSTESKNIQYF.

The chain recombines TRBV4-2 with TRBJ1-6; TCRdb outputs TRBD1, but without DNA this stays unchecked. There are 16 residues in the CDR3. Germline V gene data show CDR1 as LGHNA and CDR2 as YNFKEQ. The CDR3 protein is CASSQGGALQDSPLHF.

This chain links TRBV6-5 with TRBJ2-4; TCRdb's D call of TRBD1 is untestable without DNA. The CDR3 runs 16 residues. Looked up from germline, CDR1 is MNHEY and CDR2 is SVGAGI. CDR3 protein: CASSLRTGGLKNIQYF.